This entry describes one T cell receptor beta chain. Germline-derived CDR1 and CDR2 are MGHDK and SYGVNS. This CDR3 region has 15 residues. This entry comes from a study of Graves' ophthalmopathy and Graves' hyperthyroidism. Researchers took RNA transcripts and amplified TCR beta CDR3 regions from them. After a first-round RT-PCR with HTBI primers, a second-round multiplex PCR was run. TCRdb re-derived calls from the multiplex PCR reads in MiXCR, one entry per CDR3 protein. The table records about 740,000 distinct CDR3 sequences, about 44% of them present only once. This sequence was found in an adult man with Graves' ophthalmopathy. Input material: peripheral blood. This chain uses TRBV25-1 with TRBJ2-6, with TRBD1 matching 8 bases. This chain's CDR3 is CAAWTGSSGANVLTF. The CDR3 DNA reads TGTGCAGCATGGACAGGGAGCTCTGGGGCCAACGTCCTGACTTTC.